This T cell receptor (beta chain) emerged from a study of T cell responses to AZD1222 COVID-19 vaccine. As concerns this clone: Its cognate antigen is unknown.

Some clones are missing from TCRdb's copy, which holds only in-frame ones; the method was immunoSEQ multiplex PCR. The sample includes over 110,000 clones, under 90% of them seen just once. Notes on the study in general: Dominant CD4 TCR responses targeted spike regions 160-218 and 743-854. All repertoire sampling was performed exclusively after the peak T cell response. Reports say nearly half of spike-specific TCRs go after unmutated variant regions.

V shed 5 bases and J shed 0 bases, with 5 bases lying between them. This CDR3 has 14 residues. Germline CDR1 MDHEN, CDR2 SYDVKM. Pooling was applied to second doses at about 4 or about 12 weeks. The J gene is TRBJ2-6, the V gene TRBV28; D gene unclear. Sequenced material: peripheral blood, taken 28 days after the second AZD1222 dose. This clonotype was sampled from an adult who received the AZD1222 COVID-19 vaccine. The CDR3, as DNA: TGTGCCAGCAGTAGACACTCTGGGGCCAACGTCCTGACTTTC. Protein product: CASSRHSGANVLTF.